What follows is one T cell receptor (beta chain) and its context. The data stem from a study of PD-1 blockade in mismatch repair-deficient tumors. Study background: Patients had more than ten mismatch repair-deficient cancer types, all previously treated and progressing.

Deletions cut 1 base from V and 1 base from J, with 8 bases between. There are 14 residues in the CDR3. The germline V gene encodes CDR1 SGHAT and CDR2 FQNNGV. The method was immunoSEQ multiplex PCR; TCRdb's version includes in-frame clones alone and lacks a portion of them. The sample comprises 100,000 to 150,000 clones, 70% to 90% of which are singletons, and about 14% rests with the top ten. The receptor comes from an adult with mismatch repair-deficient cancer. The sequenced sample was peripheral blood, obtained 44 weeks after starting pembrolizumab. This chain uses TRBV11-2 with TRBJ2-7; D possibly corresponds to TRBD2 (6 bases). The CDR3 DNA follows: TGTGCCAGCAGCTTAGGGGGGACTTCCTACGAGCAGTACTTC. It encodes CASSLGGTSYEQYF. The entire variable domain, with the rest obtained from reference TRBV11-2 and TRBJ2-7, is as follows: EAGVAQSPRYKIIEKRQSVAFWCNPISGHATLYWYQQILGQGPKLLIQFQNNGVVDDSQLPKDRFSAERLKGVDSTLKIQPAKLEDSAVYLCASSLGGTSYEQYFGPGTRLTVT.